One and the same sample provided the 32 T cell receptor beta chains below, sequenced in a study of graft-versus-host responses after intestinal transplantation. Here immunoSEQ multiplex PCR was the method, and the copy in TCRdb shows in-frame clones only, minus some. The sample yields 12,000 or so clones, 60% to 85% seen once. The sample in question was PBMCs, obtained 494 days after intestinal transplant. The receptor set was obtained from a human patient who received an intestinal transplant, so some T cells may come from the graft donor.

This clone appeared once. The chain is built from TRBV9 and TRBJ1-1, with 9 bases matching TRBD1. CDR1 is SGDLS and CDR2 is YYNGEE in the germline V gene. This CDR3 is 15 amino acids long. V was pared by 4 bases and J by 5 bases, with 9 bases of the junction left unmatched. The DNA of the CDR3 is TGTGCCAGCAGCCCAACGGGGACAGGGCTAACTGAAGCTTTCTTT. As protein: CASSPTGTGLTEAFF.

This clone was seen only once. The chain employs TRBV27 and TRBJ2-7, with 7 bases aligning to TRBD1. Germline V gives CDR1 MNHEY, CDR2 SMNVEV (reference sequence). The CDR3 runs to 14 residues. J gave up 3 bases and V 1 base, and 3 bases lay outside the gene matches. This CDR3 is CASSLFRDSYEQYF. CDR3 bases: TGTGCCAGCAGTTTATTCCGGGACAGCTACGAGCAGTACTTC.

This sequence joins TRBV5-1 and TRBJ2-1; D is uncertain. This CDR3 contains 14 residues. Germline-derived CDR1 and CDR2 are SGHRS and YFSETQ. Trimming stripped 0 bases from V and 6 bases from J, with 10 bases between. CDR3 loop: CASSLAPDRNEQFF. In DNA, the CDR3 is TGCGCCAGCAGCTTGGCACCAGATCGCAATGAGCAGTTCTTC.

The V gene is TRBV5-1, the J gene TRBJ2-5; possibly TRBD2 for D (6 bases). Germline values: CDR1 SGHRS, CDR2 YFSETQ. Trimming removed 4 bases at V and 4 bases at J, with 11 bases between. The CDR3 has 13 amino acids. For the CDR3, the DNA is TGCGCCAGCAGCCCCGGGGGTGGAGAGACCCAGTACTTC. This sequence encodes CASSPGGGETQYF.

J is TRBJ1-2 and V is TRBV19, with unresolved D. V was trimmed by 4 bases and J by 2 bases, leaving 8 bases between them. The CDR3 totals 13 residues. The V gene's germline CDR1 is LNHDA and CDR2 SQIVND (reference sequence). The CDR3 is CASSRASNYGYTF. In nucleotides, the CDR3 is TGTGCCAGTAGTAGGGCCAGCAACTATGGCTACACCTTC.

Here the CDR3 DNA reads TGTGCCAGCAGCTTGTGGGGCGCGGATTCACCCCTCCACTTT. Translation gives CASSLWGADSPLHF. The chain recombines TRBV5-4 with TRBJ1-6, with D maybe TRBD1 (5 bases). This CDR3 is built from 14 residues. The germline V gene encodes CDR1 SGHNT and CDR2 YYREEE (reference sequence). V shed 1 base and J shed 8 bases, with 10 bases lying between them.

The J gene is TRBJ1-6, the V gene TRBV28; D remains ambiguous. Germline V gene lookup returns CDR1 MDHEN and CDR2 SYDVKM. The length of the CDR3 is 14 residues. Trimming cost V 3 bases and J 2 bases, with 5 bases left between them. The CDR3 protein is CASSFPTYNSPLHF. DNA of the CDR3: TGTGCCAGCAGTTTTCCGACCTATAATTCACCCCTCCACTTT.

The V gene is TRBV11-2, the J gene TRBJ2-5, with 9 bases matching TRBD1. Trimming cost V 1 base and J 7 bases; bases outside gene matches: 4. Germline V gene sequence: CDR1 SGHAT, CDR2 FQNNGV. This CDR3 has 14 amino acids. The chain's CDR3 is CASSLVRQGGTQYF. CDR3 in DNA: TGTGCCAGCAGCTTAGTCCGACAGGGGGGGACCCAGTACTTC.

The chain carries TRBV11-2 and TRBJ1-2; tentative D call: TRBD1 (5 bases). The CDR3 extends over 14 amino acids. Trimming stripped 2 bases from V and 5 bases from J, with 12 bases between. Germline values: CDR1 SGHAT, CDR2 FQNNGV. The CDR3 DNA sequence: TGTGCCAGCAGCTTAATCGGGGCGGGGTATGGCTACACCTTC. This encodes CASSLIGAGYGYTF.

The chain links TRBV30 to TRBJ2-2, with D maybe TRBD1 (6 bases). This CDR3 contains 13 residues. Germline lookup yields CDR1 GTSNPN and CDR2 SVGIG (reference sequence). Trimming left V 5 bases short and J 1 base short, with 8 bases between. The CDR3, as DNA: TGTGCCTGGTCAGGGGTGAACACCGGGGAGCTGTTTTTT. Translated, it gives CAWSGVNTGELFF.

This clone occurred a few times. This sequence joins TRBV5-8 and TRBJ2-1; TRBD2 matches at 7 bases. Unmatched junction bases numbered 4, after V lost 5 bases and J lost 5 bases. Germline loops: CDR1 SGHTS, CDR2 YDEGEE. The CDR3 runs 13 residues. DNA for the CDR3: TGTGCCAGCAGTTATCGGGGGGACAATGAGCAGTTCTTC. Encoded protein: CASSYRGDNEQFF.

The chain joins TRBV5-1 to TRBJ2-2; no definite D call. Trimming removed 0 bases at V and 9 bases at J, with 12 bases between. The CDR3 runs to 14 residues. CDR1 is SGHRS and CDR2 is YFSETQ in the germline V gene. CDR3: CASSLAGLGRELFF. CDR3 coding DNA: TGCGCCAGCAGCTTGGCCGGTCTCGGACGGGAGCTGTTTTTT.

The rearrangement joins TRBV4-1 to TRBJ1-4; no clear D gene. V dropped 5 bases and J dropped 7 bases, with 14 bases sitting between them. Germline-derived CDR1 and CDR2 are MGHRA and YSYEKL. The CDR3 has 14 amino acids. Written as DNA, the CDR3 is TGCGCCAGCAGCTCTCAGGCGGAGGCTGAAAAACTGTTTTTT. It yields the protein CASSSQAEAEKLFF.

This rearrangement joins TRBV5-8 to TRBJ1-4; TRBD1 might be the D (5 bases). Germline values: CDR1 SGHTS, CDR2 YDEGEE. V was trimmed by 2 bases and J by 8 bases, leaving 19 bases between them. CDR3 length equals 16 residues. The CDR3: CASSLGEEAQWEKLFF. The CDR3 DNA is TGTGCCAGCAGCTTAGGGGAAGAGGCCCAATGGGAAAAACTGTTTTTT. The variable domain in full, with the rest retrieved from reference TRBV5-8 and TRBJ1-4, is EAGVTQSPTHLIKTRGQQATLRCSPISGHTSVYWYQQALGLGLQFLLWYDEGEERNRGNFPPRFSGRQFPNYSSELNVNALELEDSALYLCASSLGEEAQWEKLFFGSGTQLSVL.

The V gene is TRBV5-1, the J gene TRBJ1-5; 8 bases agree with TRBD1. This CDR3 has 15 amino acids. CDR1 and CDR2 from the germline V gene are SGHRS and YFSETQ. V was clipped by 4 bases and J by 5 bases; unmatched bases: 8. CDR3 in amino acids: CASSQGTGHHQPQHF. For the CDR3, the DNA is TGCGCCAGCAGCCAAGGGACAGGCCATCATCAGCCCCAGCATTTT.

The V call is TRBV5-4, the J call TRBJ2-3, with 7 positions matching TRBD2. This CDR3 region has 18 residues. V lost 4 bases and J lost 0; bases outside the gene matches: 14. From germline, CDR1 is SGHNT and CDR2 YYREEE (reference sequence). CDR3 sequence reads: CASSGDGGGRESTDTQYF. CDR3 DNA: TGTGCCAGCAGCGGGGACGGTGGGGGGAGGGAAAGCACAGATACGCAGTATTTT. Full variable domain (outside the CDR3, taken from reference TRBV5-4 and TRBJ2-3): ETGVTQSPTHLIKTRGQQVTLRCSSQSGHNTVSWYQQALGQGPQFIFQYYREEENGRGNFPPRFSGLQFPNYSSELNVNALELDDSALYLCASSGDGGGRESTDTQYFGPGTRLTVL.

This chain uses TRBV18 with TRBJ2-7, with TRBD2 identical over 14 bases. The CDR3 length is 19 residues. The junction had 12 bases not matched to a gene; V was cut back by 2 bases and J by 3 bases. In germline, CDR1 is KGHSH, CDR2 LQKENI. The DNA for the CDR3 is TGTGCCAGCTCACCAAAGAGAGGGACTAGCGGGAGATTGGACTACGAGCAGTACTTC. As protein: CASSPKRGTSGRLDYEQYF.

This CDR3 is CASSLSGSASSYEQYF. In DNA form, the CDR3 reads TGTGCCAGCAGCTTAAGTGGTAGCGCCAGCTCCTACGAGCAGTACTTC. This rearrangement joins TRBV7-3 to TRBJ2-7; a weak D match, TRBD2 (5 bases). The germline V gene encodes CDR1 SGHTA and CDR2 FQGTGA. This CDR3 is built from 16 residues. Deletions cut 1 base from V and 0 bases from J, with 13 bases between.

The chain links TRBV27 to TRBJ2-7; D unresolved. Germline V gene data show CDR1 as MNHEY and CDR2 as SMNVEV (reference sequence). Trimming cost V 0 bases and J 4 bases, with 10 bases left between them. CDR3 size: 14 residues. The CDR3 region has the DNA TGTGCCAGCAGTTTATCCCTTTGGGGTTACGAGCAGTACTTC. Protein sequence: CASSLSLWGYEQYF.

This clone was recorded once. CDR3 nucleotide sequence: TGTGCCACCAGCAGAGGTGCTAGCGGGAGGCGTGAGCAGTACTTC. Translated: CATSRGASGRREQYF. This sequence joins TRBV15 and TRBJ2-7; 11 bases map to TRBD2. Germline V gene data show CDR1 as LNHNV and CDR2 as YYDKDF (reference sequence). V was pared by 1 base and J by 7 bases, with 6 bases of the junction left unmatched. CDR3 length: 15 residues.

Concerning this clone: The junction departs from the called germline gene at one end, perhaps through a read error. V and J are TRBV7-3 and TRBJ2-1; D call uncertain. Germline assignment: CDR1 SGHTA and CDR2 FQGTGA. The CDR3 is 12 residues long. The CDR3 is CASSSSNNEQFF. The CDR3 coding sequence is TGTGCCAGCAGCTCCTCCAACAATGAGCAGTTCTTC.

This sequence joins TRBV6-5 and TRBJ2-1; the match to TRBD2 covers 8 bases. CDR1 is MNHEY and CDR2 is SVGAGI in the germline V gene. Germline trimming cut 2 bases from V and 10 bases from J; bases unmatched to any gene: 4. This CDR3 spans 13 amino acids. CDR3 residues: CASSYGGGLEQFF. CDR3 sequence (DNA): TGTGCCAGCAGTTACGGCGGGGGGCTAGAGCAGTTCTTC.

The chain recombines TRBV15 with TRBJ2-1, with D hard to call. The V and J ends lost 0 bases and 0 bases respectively, with 12 bases between them. The V gene's germline CDR1 is LNHNV and CDR2 YYDKDF (reference sequence). The CDR3 loop spans 17 amino acids. CDR3: CATSRERQTVSYNEQFF. DNA of the CDR3: TGTGCCACCAGCAGAGAACGACAAACCGTCTCCTACAATGAGCAGTTCTTC.

The chain carries TRBV18 and TRBJ2-5; 7 bases match TRBD2. V dropped 6 bases and J dropped 1; count of bases not matched to a gene: 2. The germline V gene encodes CDR1 KGHSH and CDR2 LQKENI. The CDR3 covers 13 residues. CDR3 protein: CASSREVQETQYF. The CDR3 DNA sequence: TGTGCCAGCTCCCGGGAGGTCCAAGAGACCCAGTACTTC.

This sequence joins TRBV18 and TRBJ2-7; 10 bases align to TRBD1. This CDR3 has 13 residues. Germline assignment: CDR1 KGHSH and CDR2 LQKENI. Trimming took 6 bases from V and 4 from J; bases not matched to a gene: 3. CDR3 DNA: TGTGCCAGCTCCCGGGGACAGGGGTACGAGCAGTACTTC. As protein: CASSRGQGYEQYF.

This chain links TRBV6-4 with TRBJ2-3, with 10 bases identical to TRBD1. The J segment lost 2 bases and the V segment lost 5 bases, leaving 4 bases of the junction unmatched. Germline CDR1 and CDR2: MRHNA and SNTAGT. CDR3 size: 15 residues. CDR3 amino acids: CASSPGTGDTDTQYF. Here the CDR3 DNA reads TGTGCCAGCAGTCCCGGGACAGGGGACACAGATACGCAGTATTTT.

J is TRBJ2-7 and V is TRBV7-9; possibly TRBD1 for D (6 bases). V was clipped by 5 bases and J by 2 bases, with 13 bases between them. Germline CDR1 SEHNR, CDR2 FQNEAQ (reference sequence). The CDR3 totals 14 residues. Here the CDR3 reads CASSPTGTPYEQYF. For the CDR3, the DNA is TGTGCCAGCAGCCCCACCGGGACACCCTACGAGCAGTACTTC.

V gene TRBV6-6 combines with J gene TRBJ2-1; 10 bases are a match to TRBD2. The ends lost 5 bases at V and 4 bases at J; junction bases unmatched: 2. This CDR3 comprises 14 residues. Germline V gene data show CDR1 as MNHNY and CDR2 as SVGAGI (reference sequence). The CDR3 protein is CASSLAGVYNEQFF. Here the CDR3 DNA reads TGTGCCAGCAGTCTAGCGGGAGTTTACAATGAGCAGTTCTTC.

V and J are TRBV5-1 and TRBJ2-7; 10 bases match TRBD2. In germline, CDR1 is SGHRS, CDR2 YFSETQ. The CDR3 extends over 15 amino acids. Trimming at V came to 0 bases and at J to 5 bases, leaving 5 bases not matched to a gene. The CDR3 sequence is CASSLDLAGENEQYF. The DNA for the CDR3 is TGCGCCAGCAGCTTGGATCTAGCGGGAGAGAACGAGCAGTACTTC.

The V call is TRBV4-1, the J call TRBJ2-5; TRBD2 is a possible D gene (6 bases). With 0 bases removed from V and 3 bases from J, the gap between germline ends came to 14 bases. The CDR3 has 16 amino acids. In germline, CDR1 is MGHRA, CDR2 YSYEKL. The CDR3 spells CASSQDGPGSEETQYF. The CDR3 DNA is TGCGCCAGCAGCCAAGATGGCCCCGGGAGCGAAGAGACCCAGTACTTC.

This chain uses TRBV28 with TRBJ2-1; the D gene could be TRBD1 or TRBD2 (7 bases each). CDR3 length equals 14 residues. Germline V gives CDR1 MDHEN, CDR2 SYDVKM. The ends were cut back, 9 bases at V and 0 bases at J, with 12 bases in the middle. The chain's CDR3 is CASAGDSSYNEQFF. In nucleotides, the CDR3 is TGTGCCAGTGCGGGGGACAGCTCCTACAATGAGCAGTTCTTC.

This clone has only one observation. This rearrangement joins TRBV6-4 to TRBJ2-1; 10 nucleotides line up with TRBD2. Germline values: CDR1 MRHNA, CDR2 SNTAGT. The V segment lost 0 bases and the J segment 8 bases; nucleotides outside the gene matches: 7. The CDR3 is 16 amino acids. CDR3 nucleotide sequence: TGTGCCAGCAGTGACTCGTCCAGCGGGGGGGAGTATGAGCAGTTCTTC. Amino acids: CASSDSSSGGEYEQFF.